This note documents a single T cell receptor (beta chain) sequence. Its antigen is currently unknown. The CDR3 totals 13 residues. The V end lost 5 bases, the J end lost 2 bases, and 9 bases lay between the germline ends. Germline-derived CDR1 and CDR2 are SGHTA and FQGNSA. In terms of origin and age, donors were healthy Caucasian individuals from Russia aged 6 to 90. Each sample used at least 6 million PBMCs. This entry belongs to a study of blood T cells in healthy people across ages. Points from the study as a whole: As age increased, TCR beta diversity per million T cells fell in a roughly linear fashion.

Sample-barcoded 5' priming and a J-beta primer mix drove a second PCR of roughly 6 to 12 cycles. From the 5' RACE reads, TCRdb called clonotypes with MiXCR, one entry per CDR3 protein. This sample has 650,000 to 950,000 distinct CDR3 sequences, with under 45% found just once. The sequenced sample was blood. The source of this sequence is a man between 60 and 75 years old in good health. This rearrangement joins TRBV7-2 to TRBJ1-2, with a weak D call TRBD1 (6 bases). The CDR3 coding sequence is TGTGCCAGCAGCCGGGACAAAAACTATGGCTACACCTTC. Translating gives CASSRDKNYGYTF.